A single sample gave rise to the 18 T cell receptor beta chains below, sequenced in a study of STAT5B mutations in CD4+ large granular lymphocyte leukemia (dated by TCRdb to 2022 to 2024). Libraries were prepared through the immunoSEQ multiplex PCR assay. The source is immuneACCESS, and TCRdb retained only in-frame sequences with V and J called. Part of the clones is not carried over; for the studies checked, unresolved V genes explain less than half of this, and the remainder is unexplained. In all, the sample holds 45,000 to 50,000 clones, and around 82% of those were seen once. About 0.33% of the sample goes to the ten largest clones. Sequencing used CD4+ T cells from blood buffy coats. Source of these receptors: a human donor in good health.

This CDR3 reads CASSSLAGEV. As DNA, the CDR3 is TGTGCCAGTAGTAGCCTAGCGGGAGAGGTC. V is TRBV19 and J is TRBJ2-7, with 10 bases fitting TRBD2. The germline V gene encodes CDR1 LNHDA and CDR2 SQIVND (reference sequence). This CDR3 has 10 residues.

The chain joins TRBV11-3 to TRBJ2-7; D ambiguous. The V gene lost 5 bases and the J gene lost 0 bases, with 14 bases spanning the gap. CDR1 is SGHNT, CDR2 YENEEA, per germline. The CDR3 totals 15 residues. CDR3 residues: CASSPSGGSSYEQYF. DNA of the CDR3: TGTGCCAGCAGCCCGTCTGGTGGCTCCTCCTACGAGCAGTACTTC.

This clone was detected once. The chain joins TRBV6-5 to TRBJ2-1, with TRBD2 matching over 7 bases. The CDR3 covers 15 residues. Losses at the gene ends were 5 bases for V and 2 bases for J; bases not matched to a gene: 6. Germline-derived CDR1 and CDR2 are MNHEY and SVGAGI. The CDR3 loop reads CASSIPGGPYNEQFF. Here the CDR3 DNA reads TGTGCCAGCAGTATTCCGGGGGGACCCTACAATGAGCAGTTCTTC.

The V gene is TRBV30, the J gene TRBJ2-1; maybe TRBD1 (7 bases). The CDR3 consists of 13 residues. The V gene lost 3 bases and the J gene lost 9 bases, with 15 bases spanning the gap. From germline, CDR1 is GTSNPN and CDR2 SVGIG (reference sequence). CDR3 sequence: CAWRQGGGIEQFF. DNA for the CDR3: TGTGCCTGGAGGCAGGGGGGAGGCATTGAGCAGTTCTTC.

The chain is built from TRBV7-8 and TRBJ2-5, with D unresolved. Gene TRBJ2-7 matches the end of the DNA better, so the J call may be wrong. The CDR3 covers 15 residues. The germline CDR1 and CDR2 sequences are SGHVS and FQNEAQ. The CDR3 sequence is CASSPTYGVQYEQYF. CDR3 DNA: TGTGCCAGCAGCCCCACGTACGGAGTGCAGTACGAGCAGTACTTC.

The J gene is TRBJ2-5, the V gene TRBV30; 9 bases map to TRBD1. The CDR3 length is 14 residues. Germline V gene lookup returns CDR1 GTSNPN and CDR2 SVGIG (reference sequence). J was trimmed by 1 base and V by 5 bases; bases with no gene match: 5. CDR3 coding DNA: TGTGCCTGGGGACAGGGGCTCTCCCAAGAGACCCAGTACTTC. This translates into CAWGQGLSQETQYF.

The genes are TRBV5-1 and TRBJ2-5; weak D call: TRBD2 (5 bases). CDR1 and CDR2 from the germline V gene are SGHRS and YFSETQ. Trimming removed 4 bases at V and 5 bases at J, with 12 bases between. CDR3 length equals 13 residues. CDR3 coding DNA: TGCGCCAGCAGCGTGAGGACGGGGGAGACCCAGTACTTC. It encodes CASSVRTGETQYF.

V is TRBV5-6 and J is TRBJ1-2; 7 nucleotides line up with TRBD1. V shed 4 bases, J shed 7 bases, and the junction held 4 bases outside the gene matches. Germline CDR1 is SGHDT and CDR2 is YYEEEE. The CDR3 has 12 residues. Written as DNA, the CDR3 is TGTGCCAGCAGCCAGGGACAGCGTGGCTACACCTTC. The encoded protein is CASSQGQRGYTF.

The chain combines TRBV4-1 with TRBJ2-7; 8 positions agree with TRBD1. Germline CDR1 is MGHRA and CDR2 is YSYEKL. The CDR3 contains 18 residues. V was pared by 5 bases and J by 8 bases, with 23 bases of the junction left unmatched. This CDR3 is CASSSTFSRAKGQVQQYF. The CDR3, as DNA: TGCGCCAGCAGCTCAACCTTTTCGCGGGCCAAGGGACAGGTCCAGCAGTACTTC.

This clone was seen a single time. J is TRBJ2-3 and V is TRBV5-4; D remains unclear. Germline V gene sequence: CDR1 SGHNT, CDR2 YYREEE (reference sequence). V was cut by 1 base and J by 2 bases, with 5 bases left in between. There are 13 residues in the CDR3. CDR3 protein: CASSLQATDTQYF. DNA of the CDR3: TGTGCCAGCAGCTTGCAGGCCACAGATACGCAGTATTTT.

J is TRBJ1-3 and V is TRBV30; TRBD1 matches 8 bases. Germline V gene lookup returns CDR1 GTSNPN and CDR2 SVGIG (reference sequence). Trimming removed 4 bases from V and 0 bases from J; junction bases left unmatched: 2. The CDR3 spans 14 residues. The CDR3 nucleotides are TGTGCCTGGAACGGACAGGGCTCTGGAAACACCATATATTTT. Amino acids: CAWNGQGSGNTIYF.

Remarks on this clone: Additional DNA sequences in this sample encode the identical CDR3. The V gene is TRBV18, the J gene TRBJ1-1; unclear D gene. This CDR3 has 13 amino acids. Between the trimmed V and J ends, which lost 3 bases and 1 base, there was a span of 6 bases. Germline V CDR1 and CDR2: KGHSH, LQKENI. CDR3 DNA sequence: TGTGCCAGCTCACCGGGCGGGAACACTGAAGCTTTCTTT. Translating it yields CASSPGGNTEAFF.

The chain carries TRBV30 and TRBJ2-7; 9 bases are a match to TRBD1. Germline CDR1 is GTSNPN and CDR2 is SVGIG (reference sequence). The CDR3 consists of 14 residues. The V gene end was trimmed by 4 bases and the J gene end by 8 bases; junction bases not matched to a gene: 12. CDR3 sequence: CAWIGGTGYSKQYF. The CDR3, as DNA: TGTGCCTGGATAGGCGGGACAGGGTATTCGAAGCAGTACTTC.

The rearrangement uses TRBV30 and TRBJ1-6; D unclear. V gave up 2 bases and J gave up 9 bases, with 11 bases separating them. The CDR3 spans 13 residues. Germline V gives CDR1 GTSNPN, CDR2 SVGIG (reference sequence). The CDR3 DNA sequence: TGTGCCTGGAGTAAGGGATTACCTTCACCCCTCCACTTT. Translated, it gives CAWSKGLPSPLHF.

V and J are TRBV29-1 and TRBJ1-3, with no clear D. The CDR3 has 13 residues. CDR1 and CDR2 from the germline V gene are SQVTM and ANQGSEA. Trimming cost V 7 bases and J 0 bases, with 10 bases left between them. The CDR3 is CSGRGASGNTIYF. CDR3 DNA: TGCAGCGGACGGGGAGCCTCTGGAAACACCATATATTTT.

The rearrangement joins TRBV5-5 to TRBJ1-4; maybe TRBD1 (6 bases). Germline lookup yields CDR1 SGHKS and CDR2 YYEKEE (reference sequence). There are 15 residues in the CDR3. V was pared by 0 bases and J by 6 bases, with 12 bases between. The CDR3 loop is CASSLGPRGDEKLFF. In DNA form, the CDR3 reads TGTGCCAGCAGCTTGGGCCCCAGGGGTGATGAAAAACTGTTTTTT.

This clone was seen a few times. This chain links TRBV28 with TRBJ1-1, with 7 bases matching TRBD1. CDR1 and CDR2 from the germline V gene are MDHEN and SYDVKM. V was pared by 6 bases and J by 9 bases, with 4 bases of the junction left unmatched. There are 11 residues in the CDR3. CDR3 nucleotides: TGTGCCAGCAGAGACAGGGATAAAGCTTTCTTT. Translated, it gives CASRDRDKAFF.

This chain uses TRBV5-6 with TRBJ2-5; D is uncertain. V lost 3 bases, J lost 1 base, and 4 bases lay in between. The CDR3 length is 12 residues. The germline gives CDR1 SGHDT, CDR2 YYEEEE. The chain's CDR3 is CASSSFQETQYF. CDR3 in DNA: TGTGCCAGCAGCTCCTTCCAAGAGACCCAGTACTTC.